This T cell receptor (beta chain) was sequenced during a study of shared clonotypes between healthy human individuals. The V end was cut by 7 bases, the J end by 1 base, with 20 bases between. CDR1 and CDR2 (germline): SGHRS, YFSETQ. This CDR3 has 16 amino acids. Libraries were prepared by immunoSEQ multiplex PCR; TCRdb keeps only in-frame clonotypes and omits some of them. The data show approximately 2,300,000 clones, with 80% to 95% seen just once and approximately 0.39% held by the top ten. This TCR came from a man aged 18-30 years in good health. Some clones in this sample may be carry-over from other donors' samples. What was sequenced was naive CD4+ T cells from PBMCs. The subset: CD45RA+ positively selected. The chain carries TRBV5-1 and TRBJ2-5; a possible D gene is TRBD2 (5 bases). CDR3: CASFGLHQRIQETQYF. The CDR3 nucleotides are TGCGCCAGCTTTGGACTCCACCAACGGATCCAAGAGACCCAGTACTTC.